The clone carrying this T cell receptor (beta chain) turned up a few times. Its target is unknown. The data were obtained in a study of T cells in Graves' hyperthyroidism and ophthalmopathy. Diagnoses were made from clinical symptoms, serum measures (thyroxine and TRAb), thyroid ultrasound and orbital computed tomography. RNA transcripts were the template for amplifying TCR beta CDR3 regions. Using the HTBI primer set, a first-round RT-PCR was run on the TCR CDR3. TCRdb used MiXCR to reprocess the multiplex PCR reads, holding one entry per CDR3 protein. The data contain some 360,000 distinct CDR3 sequences, approximately 14% of them seen just once; the ten biggest clones take up around 10%. Study-level results: In the analysis, a 13 V-J model separated ophthalmopathy from stable hyperthyroidism.

The receptor's source is a woman aged 60-75 years with Graves' hyperthyroidism. Sample: blood.

DNA of the CDR3: TGTGCCAGCAGCTTATGGTACGGTGGGGACCCGAACACTGAAGCTTTCTTT. It codes for CASSLWYGGDPNTEAFF. J is TRBJ1-1 and V is TRBV7-6, with D possibly matching TRBD1 (5 bases). CDR3 size: 17 residues. The V end lost 2 bases, the J end lost 1 base, and 17 bases lay between the germline ends. The germline V gene encodes CDR1 SGHVS and CDR2 FNYEAQ.